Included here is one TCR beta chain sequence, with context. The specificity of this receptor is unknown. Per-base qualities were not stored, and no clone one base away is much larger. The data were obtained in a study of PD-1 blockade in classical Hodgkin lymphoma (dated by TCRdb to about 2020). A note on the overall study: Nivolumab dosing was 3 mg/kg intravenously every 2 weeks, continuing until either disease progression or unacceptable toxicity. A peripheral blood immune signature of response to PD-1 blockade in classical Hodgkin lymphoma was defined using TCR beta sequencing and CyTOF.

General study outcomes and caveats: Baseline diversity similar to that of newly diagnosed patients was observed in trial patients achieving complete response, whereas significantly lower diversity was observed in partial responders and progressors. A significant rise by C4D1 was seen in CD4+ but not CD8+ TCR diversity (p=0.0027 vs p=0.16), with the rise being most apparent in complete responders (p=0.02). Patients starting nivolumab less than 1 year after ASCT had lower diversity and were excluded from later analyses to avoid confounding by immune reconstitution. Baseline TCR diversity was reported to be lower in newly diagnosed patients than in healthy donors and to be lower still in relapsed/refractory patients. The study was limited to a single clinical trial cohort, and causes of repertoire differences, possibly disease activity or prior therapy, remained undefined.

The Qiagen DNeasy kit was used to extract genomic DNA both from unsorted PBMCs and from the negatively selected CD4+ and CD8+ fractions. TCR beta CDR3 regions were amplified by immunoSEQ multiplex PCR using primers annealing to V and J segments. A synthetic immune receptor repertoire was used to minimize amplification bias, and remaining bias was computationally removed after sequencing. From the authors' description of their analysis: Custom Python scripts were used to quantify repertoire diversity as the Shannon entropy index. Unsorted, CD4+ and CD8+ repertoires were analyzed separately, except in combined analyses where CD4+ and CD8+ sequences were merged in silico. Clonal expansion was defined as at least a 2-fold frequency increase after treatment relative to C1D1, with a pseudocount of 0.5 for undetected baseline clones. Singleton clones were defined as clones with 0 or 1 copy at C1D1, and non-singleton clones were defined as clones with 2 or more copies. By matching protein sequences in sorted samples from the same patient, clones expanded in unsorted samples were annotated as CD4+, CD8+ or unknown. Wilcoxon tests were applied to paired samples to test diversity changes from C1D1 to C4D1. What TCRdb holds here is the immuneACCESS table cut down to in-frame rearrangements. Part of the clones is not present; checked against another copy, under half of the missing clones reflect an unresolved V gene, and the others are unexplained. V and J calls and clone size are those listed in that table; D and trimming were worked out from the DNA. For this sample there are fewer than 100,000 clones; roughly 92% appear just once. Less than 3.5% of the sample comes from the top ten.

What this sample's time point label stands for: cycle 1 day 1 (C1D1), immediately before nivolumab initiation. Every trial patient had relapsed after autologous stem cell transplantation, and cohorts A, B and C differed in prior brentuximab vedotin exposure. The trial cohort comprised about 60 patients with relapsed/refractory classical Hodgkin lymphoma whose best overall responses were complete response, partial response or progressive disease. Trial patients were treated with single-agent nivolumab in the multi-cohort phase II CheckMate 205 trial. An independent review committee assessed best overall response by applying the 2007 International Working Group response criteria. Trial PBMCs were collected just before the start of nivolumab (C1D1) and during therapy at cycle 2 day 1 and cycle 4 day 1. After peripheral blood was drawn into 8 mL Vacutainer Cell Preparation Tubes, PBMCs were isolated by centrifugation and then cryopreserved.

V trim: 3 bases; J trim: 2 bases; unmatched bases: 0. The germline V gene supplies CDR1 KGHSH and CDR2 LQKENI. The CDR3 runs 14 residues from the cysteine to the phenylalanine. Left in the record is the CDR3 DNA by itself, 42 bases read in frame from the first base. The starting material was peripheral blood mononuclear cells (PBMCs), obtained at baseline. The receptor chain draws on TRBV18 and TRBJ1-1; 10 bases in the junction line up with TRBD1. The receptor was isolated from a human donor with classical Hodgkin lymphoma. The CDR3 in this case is CASSPTGGNTEAFF. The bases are TGTGCCAGCTCACCGACAGGGGGCAACACTGAAGCTTTCTTT.